The 16 T cell receptor beta chains given below trace back to one sample, sequenced in a study of blood T cell repertoires in COVID-19. Clones were read by immunoSEQ multiplex PCR, and TCRdb kept only the in-frame ones, dropping some. The repertoire has fewer than 250,000 clones, 84% of them found once; the top ten carry roughly 10%. Sequencing input: peripheral blood. The receptors originated from a woman older than 75 with COVID-19, enrolled during active disease.

The chain employs TRBV25-1 and TRBJ1-5; D is ambiguous. V lost 3 bases and J 4 bases, leaving 7 bases between the germline ends. Germline values: CDR1 MGHDK, CDR2 SYGVNS. This CDR3 contains 13 residues. CDR3 loop: CASSDYSNQPQHF. In DNA, the CDR3 is TGTGCCAGCAGTGACTACAGTAATCAGCCCCAGCATTTT. Full variable domain (missing parts from reference TRBV25-1 and TRBJ1-5): EADIYQTPRYLVIGTGKKITLECSQTMGHDKMYWYQQDPGMELHLIHYSYGVNSTEKGDLSSESTVSRIRTEHFPLTLESARPSHTSQYLCASSDYSNQPQHFGDGTRLSIL.

The chain has TRBV18 and TRBJ2-7, with D maybe TRBD2 (5 bases). Germline assignment: CDR1 KGHSH and CDR2 LQKENI. Trimming shortened V by 3 bases and J by 6 bases, and 12 bases separated the two germline ends. The CDR3 has 13 residues. The CDR3 spells CASSPVLAGEQYF. In DNA, the CDR3 is TGTGCCAGCTCACCGGTTTTGGCGGGCGAGCAGTACTTC.

The chain is built from TRBV7-3 and TRBJ1-6, with a tentative D call TRBD1 (5 bases). The CDR3 sequence is 13 residues long. Germline lookup yields CDR1 SGHTA and CDR2 FQGTGA. V lost 7 bases and J lost 5, with 9 bases in between. The CDR3 loop is CASKQGDNSPLHF. In nucleotides, the CDR3 is TGTGCCAGCAAGCAGGGCGATAATTCACCCCTCCACTTT.

The chain recombines TRBV6-2 or TRBV6-3 with TRBJ1-1, with D possibly matching TRBD1 (6 bases). CDR3 length equals 14 residues. Germline values: CDR1 MNHEY, CDR2 SVGEGT. Trimming left V 2 bases short and J 3 bases short, with 10 bases between. CDR3 coding DNA: TGTGCCAGCAGTTACGAGGACAGACACACTGAAGCTTTCTTT. Protein sequence: CASSYEDRHTEAFF.

The V and J genes are TRBV11-2 and TRBJ1-3; no clear D gene. This CDR3 has 14 amino acids. Germline CDR1 and CDR2: SGHAT and FQNNGV. With 5 bases removed from V and 0 bases from J, the gap between germline ends came to 8 bases. The CDR3 region has the DNA TGTGCCAGCAGCCCCACATTCTCTGGAAACACCATATATTTT. Encoded protein: CASSPTFSGNTIYF.

The V call is TRBV19, the J call TRBJ2-4, with 7 bases identical to TRBD1. V trimming: 4 bases; J trimming: 4 bases; junction bases outside the gene matches: 10. The CDR3 covers 16 residues. The germline V gene has CDR1 LNHDA and CDR2 SQIVND (reference sequence). This CDR3 reads CASSTREGAIKNIQYF. The CDR3 DNA reads as TGTGCCAGTAGTACCCGAGAGGGGGCGATTAAAAACATTCAGTACTTC.

This clone appeared a single time. J is TRBJ2-2 and V is TRBV5-1; 8 nucleotides match TRBD1. V lost 4 bases and J lost 3; bases outside the gene matches: 5. CDR3 length equals 15 residues. Germline-derived CDR1 and CDR2 are SGHRS and YFSETQ. The CDR3 coding sequence is TGCGCCAGCAGCGCAGGACAGGGCGACACCGGGGAGCTGTTTTTT. Protein: CASSAGQGDTGELFF.

The J gene is TRBJ2-1, the V gene TRBV7-3; 9 nucleotides match TRBD2. The length of the CDR3 is 14 residues. The V gene end was trimmed by 6 bases and the J gene end by 4 bases; junction bases not matched to a gene: 4. Per germline, CDR1 SGHTA and CDR2 FQGTGA. The CDR3 DNA reads TGTGCCAGCAGAAAAGCGGGGGGATACAATGAGCAGTTCTTC. Translated: CASRKAGGYNEQFF.

This chain uses TRBV7-3 with TRBJ2-1, with TRBD2 identical over 7 bases. CDR3 length: 16 residues. Germline trimming cut 2 bases from V and 5 bases from J; bases unmatched to any gene: 9. The germline V gene has CDR1 SGHTA and CDR2 FQGTGA. The CDR3 sequence is CASSLYPSGGDNEQFF. The CDR3 nucleotides are TGTGCCAGCAGCTTATACCCCAGTGGGGGGGACAATGAGCAGTTCTTC.

V usage is TRBV3-1 (or the pseudogene TRBV3-2) and J usage is TRBJ1-2; maybe TRBD1 (5 bases). The CDR3 is 16 amino acids. V lost 2 bases, J lost 3 bases, and 16 bases lay in between. Germline CDR1 is LGHDT and CDR2 is YNNKEL (reference sequence). The CDR3 DNA reads as TGTGCCAGCAGCCAAACCTCCGGGGGTGGTCACTATGGCTACACCTTC. Protein: CASSQTSGGGHYGYTF.

The chain employs TRBV29-1 and TRBJ1-2; D gene unclear. The CDR3 loop spans 13 amino acids. Trimming shortened V by 3 bases and J by 4 bases, and 12 bases separated the two germline ends. Germline V lookup: CDR1 SQVTM, CDR2 ANQGSEA. The CDR3 DNA is TGCAGCGTTGACTCCCTGCGGGGCTATGGCTACACCTTC. Its protein product is CSVDSLRGYGYTF.

The chain's CDR3 is CASSWPGTGGNEQFF. The CDR3 coding sequence is TGCGCCAGCAGCTGGCCTGGGACAGGGGGCAATGAGCAGTTCTTC. V and J are TRBV5-1 and TRBJ2-1; 11 nucleotides agree with TRBD1. The ends lost 3 bases at V and 6 bases at J; junction bases unmatched: 5. The CDR3 is made up of 15 amino acids. CDR1 and CDR2 (germline): SGHRS, YFSETQ.

The rearrangement joins TRBV28 to TRBJ2-1; no clear D gene. Germline CDR1 is MDHEN and CDR2 is SYDVKM. Deletions cut 8 bases from V and 7 bases from J, with 18 bases between. The CDR3 extends over 14 amino acids. The CDR3 is CASGQRMPPNEQFF. The CDR3 region has the DNA TGTGCCAGCGGCCAGAGGATGCCCCCGAATGAGCAGTTCTTC.

The V gene is TRBV6-5, the J gene TRBJ1-1; D gene unclear. V was clipped by 6 bases and J by 8 bases, with 10 bases between them. CDR1 is MNHEY, CDR2 SVGAGI, per germline. This CDR3 is built from 11 residues. CDR3 protein: CASSRGQEAFF. The CDR3 DNA is TGTGCCAGCAGCCGCGGCCAAGAAGCTTTCTTT.

The gene calls are TRBV19 and TRBJ1-1; D unresolved. V was trimmed by 6 bases and J by 2 bases, leaving 4 bases between them. Germline V gene sequence: CDR1 LNHDA, CDR2 SQIVND (reference sequence). The length of the CDR3 is 11 residues. CDR3: CASRTNTEAFF. The CDR3, as DNA: TGTGCCAGTAGGACAAACACTGAAGCTTTCTTT.

This rearrangement joins TRBV6-5 to TRBJ1-2; D unclear. V was shortened by 0 bases and J by 5 bases, with 10 bases between the two germline ends. This CDR3 spans 14 amino acids. Germline CDR1 reads MNHEY; CDR2 reads SVGAGI. Here the CDR3 DNA reads TGTGCCAGCAGTTACTCTGGCGGAGAATATGGCTACACCTTC. It codes for CASSYSGGEYGYTF.